The 15 T cell receptor beta chains given below trace back to one sample, sequenced in a study of Ad26.COV2.S vaccination and SARS-CoV-2 variants. The treatment here: about 20 received Ad26.COV2.S at low or high dose, single or two shots; 5 received placebo; per-sample allocation not given. Samples came from day 63 after the first vaccine or placebo injection. Profiling relied on immunoSEQ multiplex PCR, and the TCRdb table lists in-frame clones only, not all of them. The sample lists some 350,000 clones; about 88% were seen once. The sample here was peripheral blood, taken in a trial of Ad26.COV2.S vaccine versus placebo. The source of these receptors is a person between 18 and 59 years old who received the Ad26.COV2.S COVID-19 vaccine or a placebo.

The chain links TRBV9 to TRBJ2-5; tentative D call: TRBD2 (6 bases). The CDR3 loop spans 11 amino acids. V lost 8 bases to trimming and J lost 9 bases, with 14 bases between them. CDR1 is SGDLS, CDR2 YYNGEE, per germline. The chain's CDR3 is CARGGKRPQYF. The CDR3 DNA sequence: TGTGCCAGGGGGGGTAAGAGACCCCAGTACTTC.

The chain uses TRBV7-9 and TRBJ1-1; no clear D. This CDR3 has 14 amino acids. The V gene's germline CDR1 is SEHNR and CDR2 FQNEAQ (reference sequence). The ends were cut back, 4 bases at V and 1 base at J, with 10 bases in the middle. The CDR3 is CASSSPRGNTEAFF. In DNA, the CDR3 is TGTGCCAGCAGCTCCCCCCGGGGGAACACTGAAGCTTTCTTT. The whole variable domain, remainder taken from reference TRBV7-9 and TRBJ1-1, is DTGVSQNPRHKITKRGQNVTFRCDPISEHNRLYWYRQTLGQGPEFLTYFQNEAQLEKSRLLSDRFSAERPKGSFSTLEIQRTEQGDSAMYLCASSSPRGNTEAFFGQGTRLTVV.

The chain is built from TRBV9 and TRBJ2-7; D might be TRBD2 (5 bases). Per germline, CDR1 SGDLS and CDR2 YYNGEE. This CDR3 is built from 12 residues. Trimming stripped 7 bases from V and 4 bases from J, with 12 bases between. The CDR3: CASGSRWYEQYF. The CDR3 bases are TGTGCCAGCGGGAGTAGGTGGTACGAGCAGTACTTC.

The chain is built from TRBV27 and TRBJ1-6; TRBD1 agrees at 7 bases. The germline V gene has CDR1 MNHEY and CDR2 SMNVEV (reference sequence). The CDR3 contains 13 residues. V dropped 9 bases and J dropped 7; count of bases not matched to a gene: 6. The DNA for the CDR3 is TGTGCCAGTTGGGACAGCCCCAATTCACCCCTCCACTTT. Its translation is CASWDSPNSPLHF.

This chain uses TRBV30 with TRBJ1-1; a weak D match, TRBD1 (5 bases). This CDR3 is built from 14 residues. Trimming took off 0 bases at V and 1 base at J, with 9 bases between the two ends. Germline lookup yields CDR1 GTSNPN and CDR2 SVGIG (reference sequence). The CDR3 bases are TGTGCCTGGAGTGTACCGGGGCCGAACACTGAAGCTTTCTTT. Translation gives CAWSVPGPNTEAFF.

The chain carries TRBV14 and TRBJ1-1; TRBD1 might be the D (6 bases). Germline lookup yields CDR1 SGHDN and CDR2 FVKESK. This CDR3 spans 14 amino acids. Trimming took off 2 bases at V and 4 bases at J, with 11 bases between the two ends. The CDR3 coding sequence is TGTGCCAGCAGCCAACTGGGGGCTACCACTGAAGCTTTCTTT. Protein sequence: CASSQLGATTEAFF.

The CDR3 is CASSLAVGVTREQYF. In DNA, the CDR3 is TGTGCCAGCAGCTTAGCAGTAGGAGTTACTCGCGAGCAGTACTTC. This chain uses TRBV7-9 with TRBJ2-7; D is unclear. The CDR3 covers 15 residues. V was cut by 0 bases and J by 6 bases, with 15 bases left in between. The germline gives CDR1 SEHNR, CDR2 FQNEAQ (reference sequence).

The V and J genes are TRBV15 and TRBJ1-2; D is unclear. Trimming took off 3 bases at V and 0 bases at J, with 11 bases between the two ends. CDR3 length: 15 amino acids. CDR1 is LNHNV, CDR2 YYDKDF, per germline (reference sequence). In DNA, the CDR3 is TGTGCCACCAGCAGCGTTTCGGAAGCTAACTATGGCTACACCTTC. Its translation is CATSSVSEANYGYTF.

This chain joins TRBV5-4 and TRBJ2-3, with 10 bases that match TRBD2. Germline assignment: CDR1 SGHNT and CDR2 YYREEE (reference sequence). The CDR3 sequence is 17 residues long. J lost 3 bases, V lost 4 bases, and 11 bases had no gene match. CDR3 sequence (DNA): TGTGCCAGCAGCGGCGGGACTAGCGCAACTTCTACAGATACGCAGTATTTT. It translates to CASSGGTSATSTDTQYF.

The chain is built from TRBV2 and TRBJ2-3, with a possible D match to TRBD2 (5 bases). The V gene lost 3 bases and the J gene lost 4 bases, with 8 bases spanning the gap. Germline CDR1 and CDR2: SNHLY and FYNNEI. CDR3 length: 13 residues. CDR3 DNA sequence: TGTGCCAGCAGTGAGCCTAGCTCAGATACGCAGTATTTT. As protein: CASSEPSSDTQYF.

The CDR3 loop reads CASSLGSSGPSTDTQYF. The CDR3 nucleotides are TGCGCCAGCAGCTTGGGGTCCTCGGGGCCAAGCACAGATACGCAGTATTTT. The chain carries TRBV5-1 and TRBJ2-3; the D gene could be TRBD1 or TRBD2 (5 bases each). Germline V gives CDR1 SGHRS, CDR2 YFSETQ. The CDR3 totals 17 residues. Trimming shortened V by 0 bases and J by 0 bases, and 14 bases separated the two germline ends.

This rearrangement joins TRBV5-6 to TRBJ2-7; D is ambiguous. Germline V CDR1 and CDR2: SGHDT, YYEEEE. With 0 bases removed from V and 3 bases from J, the gap between germline ends came to 16 bases. The CDR3 covers 16 residues. CDR3 sequence (DNA): TGTGCCAGCAGCTTGGAAGCAGATAATTACATCTACGAGCAGTACTTC. Residues: CASSLEADNYIYEQYF.

The rearrangement uses TRBV2 and TRBJ1-5; D may be TRBD1 (6 bases). Germline CDR1 is SNHLY and CDR2 is FYNNEI. The germline V and J ends were trimmed by 7 bases and 4 bases, with 8 bases remaining between them. The CDR3 is 12 residues long. CDR3: CASMGTNQPQHF. CDR3 in DNA: TGTGCCAGCATGGGGACAAATCAGCCCCAGCATTTT.

This clone was detected once. J is TRBJ2-5 and V is TRBV7-9, with no clear D. Trimming removed 1 base at V and 5 bases at J, with 5 bases between. Germline CDR1 reads SEHNR; CDR2 reads FQNEAQ (reference sequence). CDR3 length equals 12 residues. The CDR3 spells CASSLVWETQYF. The CDR3 bases are TGTGCCAGCAGCTTAGTATGGGAGACCCAGTACTTC.

The chain combines TRBV2 with TRBJ2-7; D ambiguous. The V and J ends lost 6 bases and 4 bases respectively, with 10 bases between them. Germline V lookup: CDR1 SNHLY, CDR2 FYNNEI. The CDR3 is made up of 12 amino acids. DNA of the CDR3: TGTGCCAGCAGCCCCTCGGCGTACGAGCAGTACTTC. Its protein is CASSPSAYEQYF.